The 21 T cell receptor beta chains given below trace back to one sample, sequenced in a study of beta chain features in type 1 diabetes. Study findings and constraints: Researchers report that Type 1 diabetes patients had moderately but significantly shorter TCRB CDR3s across all four CD4+ subsets.

For these receptors, no antigen is known. Expressed TCRB transcripts were sequenced because the entire RNA isolate underwent reverse transcription. Using immunoSEQ multiplex PCR, the repertoire was profiled, and TCRdb retains in-frame clones only, with some absent. The sample includes some 130,000 clones, 9% of them seen just once. Sequencing was carried out using central memory CD4+ T cells from blood. The receptors originated from a man aged 25-45 years with type 1 diabetes.

There are a few counts of this clone. V gene TRBV7-9 combines with J gene TRBJ1-4, with TRBD1 identical over 9 bases. J lost 6 bases, V lost 4 bases, and 6 bases had no gene match. The CDR3 is 15 residues long. Looked up from germline, CDR1 is SEHNR and CDR2 is FQNEAQ (reference sequence). The CDR3 loop reads CASSSLGQGHEKLFF. The CDR3, as DNA: TGTGCCAGCAGCTCCCTGGGACAGGGACATGAAAAACTGTTTTTT.

This clone has more than one count but fewer than ten. The CDR3 is CASSQTSGGLGIQYF. DNA of the CDR3: TGTGCCAGCAGCCAGACTAGCGGGGGGCTTGGCATTCAGTACTTC. J is TRBJ2-4 and V is TRBV4-2; TRBD2 agrees at 13 bases. The germline CDR1 and CDR2 sequences are LGHNA and YNFKEQ. The CDR3 covers 15 residues. V shed 3 bases and J 9 bases; nucleotides not matched to a gene: 5.

The DNA for the CDR3 is TGTGCCAGCTCACAAGATGCTACAGGGAATGGCTACACCTTC. As protein: CASSQDATGNGYTF. The chain combines TRBV18 with TRBJ1-2, with D perhaps TRBD1 (6 bases). Germline V CDR1 and CDR2: KGHSH, LQKENI. Trimming shortened V by 4 bases and J by 6 bases, and 15 bases separated the two germline ends. The CDR3 totals 14 residues.

This clone was seen a handful of times. This chain connects TRBV19 to TRBJ1-6, with D perhaps TRBD1 (5 bases). Trimming cost V 7 bases and J 7 bases, with 14 bases left between them. CDR1 and CDR2 from the germline V gene are LNHDA and SQIVND (reference sequence). The CDR3 has 14 residues. The CDR3 protein is CASNQGAYNSPLHF. The CDR3 DNA follows: TGTGCCAGTAACCAGGGTGCATACAATTCACCCCTCCACTTT.

This clone came up many times. The rearrangement uses TRBV5-4 and TRBJ2-3; maybe TRBD2 (5 bases). Trimming removed 9 bases from V and 6 bases from J, with 23 bases in between. The germline CDR1 and CDR2 sequences are SGHNT and YYREEE (reference sequence). The CDR3 extends over 15 amino acids. The CDR3 loop reads CATEGRKQTGDTQYF. The CDR3 region has the DNA TGTGCCACCGAAGGACGAAAACAGACGGGGGATACGCAGTATTTT.

This rearrangement joins TRBV18 to TRBJ1-1; D is ambiguous. The CDR3 is 14 amino acids. Looked up from germline, CDR1 is KGHSH and CDR2 is LQKENI. Trimming removed 1 base from V and 6 bases from J, with 12 bases in between. The CDR3 reads CASSPQEGTAEAFF. As DNA, the CDR3 is TGTGCCAGCTCACCACAGGAGGGTACTGCTGAAGCTTTCTTT.

This clone was seen a handful of times. The chain uses TRBV6-5 and TRBJ1-2, with D possibly matching TRBD1 (6 bases). Germline V gives CDR1 MNHEY, CDR2 SVGAGI. The V end lost 5 bases, the J end lost 6 bases, and 13 bases lay between the germline ends. This CDR3 comprises 13 residues. The CDR3 loop reads CASSPTGFHGYTF. The DNA of the CDR3 is TGTGCCAGCAGTCCAACAGGGTTTCATGGCTACACCTTC.

The chain carries TRBV6-6 and TRBJ1-6, with 10 bases lining up with TRBD1. Germline V gene sequence: CDR1 MNHNY, CDR2 SVGAGI (reference sequence). Unmatched junction bases numbered 2, after V lost 5 bases and J lost 7 bases. This CDR3 spans 14 amino acids. The CDR3 region is CASSGTGDNSPLHF. The DNA for the CDR3 is TGTGCCAGCAGTGGGACAGGGGACAATTCACCCCTCCACTTT.

This clone was counted a few times. The chain combines TRBV7-9 with TRBJ2-1, with D perhaps TRBD1 (6 bases). The CDR3 consists of 16 residues. With 2 bases removed from V and 8 bases from J, the gap between germline ends came to 19 bases. Germline CDR1 and CDR2: SEHNR and FQNEAQ (reference sequence). The CDR3 DNA sequence: TGTGCCAGCAGCTTAAGGCGTGTGACAGGTTTGGATGAGCAGTTCTTC. Amino acid sequence: CASSLRRVTGLDEQFF.

This clone was observed a handful of times. The chain couples TRBV6-1 to TRBJ2-7; D is ambiguous. The CDR3 is 13 residues long. The germline V gene encodes CDR1 MNHNS and CDR2 SASEGT. Trimming left V 0 bases short and J 1 base short, with 4 bases between. CDR3: CASSEASSYEQYF. CDR3 coding DNA: TGTGCCAGCAGTGAAGCGTCGTCCTACGAGCAGTACTTC.

This clone was seen more than once but under ten times. The V and J genes are TRBV2 and TRBJ2-3; TRBD2 agrees at 7 bases. Germline values: CDR1 SNHLY, CDR2 FYNNEI. The CDR3 loop spans 11 amino acids. The ends lost 7 bases at V and 6 bases at J; junction bases unmatched: 1. The CDR3 protein is CASTGGDTQYF. The CDR3 DNA sequence: TGTGCCAGCACCGGGGGGGATACGCAGTATTTT. The whole variable domain, remainder taken from reference TRBV2 and TRBJ2-3, is EPEVTQTPSHQVTQMGQEVILRCVPISNHLYFYWYRQILGQKVEFLVSFYNNEISEKSEIFDDQFSVERPDGSNFTLKIRSTKLEDSAMYFCASTGGDTQYFGPGTRLTVL.

This clone was seen a few times. This sequence joins TRBV5-1 and TRBJ2-5, with 7 positions matching TRBD1. This CDR3 is 15 amino acids long. In germline, CDR1 is SGHRS, CDR2 YFSETQ. The ends lost 4 bases at V and 2 bases at J; junction bases unmatched: 8. DNA of the CDR3: TGCGCCAGCAGCACCGGGACAGAGCCTCAAGAGACCCAGTACTTC. Its translation: CASSTGTEPQETQYF.

The chain links TRBV6-1 to TRBJ2-4; 7 positions match TRBD1. There are 14 residues in the CDR3. Trimming took 5 bases from V and 9 from J; bases not matched to a gene: 10. Germline CDR1 reads MNHNS; CDR2 reads SASEGT. The CDR3 coding sequence is TGTGCCAGCAGTCCGACAGGGAGTTGGGCCATTCAGTACTTC. Translating gives CASSPTGSWAIQYF.

Points on this clone: This same CDR3 is encoded by further DNA sequences in the sample. The V call is TRBV7-3, the J call TRBJ2-7; no definite D call. The CDR3 covers 14 residues. Trimming left V 2 bases short and J 0 bases short, with 8 bases between. Germline CDR1 SGHTA, CDR2 FQGTGA. The CDR3 region is CASSLQSNSYEQYF. CDR3 nucleotide sequence: TGTGCCAGCAGCTTACAGTCGAACTCCTACGAGCAGTACTTC.

This clone has only a few counts. J is TRBJ2-2 and V is TRBV13; 7 bases are shared with TRBD1. The J segment lost 4 bases and the V segment lost 3 bases, leaving 11 bases of the junction unmatched. The CDR3 length is 17 residues. From germline, CDR1 is PRHDT and CDR2 FYEKMQ (reference sequence). The CDR3 DNA sequence: TGTGCCAGCAGCTTTTCGACGGGCAGGGGGATCACCGGGGAGCTGTTTTTT. Protein sequence: CASSFSTGRGITGELFF.

V and J are TRBV4-3 and TRBJ2-3, with 15 bases aligning to TRBD2. CDR3 length: 14 amino acids. The trim removed 8 bases at V and 3 bases at J, leaving 0 bases unmatched. CDR1 is LGHNA, CDR2 YSLEER, per germline. The CDR3 coding sequence is TGCGCCAGCGGACTAGCGGGGGGGACAGATACGCAGTATTTT. This sequence encodes CASGLAGGTDTQYF.

J is TRBJ1-1 and V is TRBV5-6; 7 nucleotides match TRBD1. J gave up 9 bases and V 4 bases, and 9 bases lay outside the gene matches. The V gene's germline CDR1 is SGHDT and CDR2 YYEEEE. This CDR3 is 13 amino acids long. CDR3 loop: CASSDPQGRKAFF. CDR3 nucleotides: TGTGCCAGCAGCGACCCACAGGGGAGGAAAGCTTTCTTT. The full variable domain, in which reference TRBV5-6 and TRBJ1-1 provide the parts outside the CDR3, is DAGVTQSPTHLIKTRGQQVTLRCSPKSGHDTVSWYQQALGQGPQFIFQYYEEEERQRGNFPDRFSGHQFPNYSSELNVNALLLGDSALYLCASSDPQGRKAFFGQGTRLTVV.

This clone was detected a few times. V gene TRBV2 combines with J gene TRBJ2-3, with a weak D call TRBD1 (5 bases). CDR3 length: 15 residues. CDR1 and CDR2 from the germline V gene are SNHLY and FYNNEI. V lost 2 bases, J lost 9 bases, and 18 bases lay in between. The CDR3 DNA follows: TGTGCCAGCAGTGAAAGGGGCAGCAGTCTGAGGACGCAGTATTTT. Amino acids: CASSERGSSLRTQYF.

This chain connects TRBV9 to TRBJ2-5; TRBD2 is a possible D gene (6 bases). V was shortened by 3 bases and J by 5 bases, with 17 bases between the two germline ends. The germline V gene has CDR1 SGDLS and CDR2 YYNGEE. The CDR3 has 15 residues. The CDR3: CASSAAGRWEETQYF. DNA of the CDR3: TGTGCCAGCAGCGCCGCGGGACGGTGGGAGGAGACCCAGTACTTC.

The J gene is TRBJ2-7, the V gene TRBV7-9; perhaps TRBD2 as D (6 bases). The V gene lost 5 bases and the J gene lost 0 bases, with 11 bases spanning the gap. This CDR3 region has 14 residues. CDR1 is SEHNR, CDR2 FQNEAQ, per germline (reference sequence). CDR3 DNA sequence: TGTGCCAGCAGCCGGGGGTCGCCCTCCTACGAGCAGTACTTC. It specifies CASSRGSPSYEQYF.

This clone was found a few times. The V call is TRBV7-2, the J call TRBJ2-7, with 8 nucleotides matching TRBD1. Germline assignment: CDR1 SGHTA and CDR2 FQGNSA. This CDR3 has 13 residues. V was pared by 5 bases and J by 7 bases, with 7 bases of the junction left unmatched. CDR3 loop: CASSPDRGREQYF. For the CDR3, the DNA is TGTGCCAGCAGCCCAGACAGGGGCCGGGAGCAGTACTTC. Using reference TRBV7-2 and TRBJ2-7 for the parts outside the CDR3, the full variable domain is GAGVSQSPSNKVTEKGKDVELRCDPISGHTALYWYRQSLGQGLEFLIYFQGNSAPDKSGLPSDRFSAERTGGSVSTLTIQRTQQEDSAVYLCASSPDRGREQYFGPGTRLTVT.